This entry concerns a single T cell receptor beta chain. This clonotype was found many times. What this receptor recognizes is not known. Per-base quality was not reported, and no clone a single base away is much larger than it. These data originate in a study of early T cells in non-severe SARS-CoV-2 infection (dated by TCRdb to about 2021). For context, the study as a whole: Bulk RNA from unsorted whole blood was used for TCR sequencing, so alpha and beta chains could not be paired. Summary of the overall study and its limitations: Matching against VDJdb was skewed toward anti-spike CD8 responses, likely underestimated virus-specific expansions, and missed private and CD4 specificities.

A case-control design nested within a healthcare worker cohort in London, UK, was used, with weekly nasopharyngeal swab PCR tests and blood sampling performed. Healthcare workers were enrolled in the week of the UK lockdown, from 23 to 31 March 2020, and were followed every week for up to roughly 15 weeks. Library creation used 5' RACE. Sequencing was performed on a NextSeq 500. To correct for sequencing error and PCR bias, the TCR library protocol tagged individual cDNA molecules with unique molecular identifiers. TCR alpha and beta chains were both sequenced, and the abundances of alpha and beta sequences in each sample were closely correlated with each other. On the authors' methods: Decombinator V4 was used to perform V gene, J gene and CDR3 annotation of TCR sequences. Expanded TCRs were defined as changing significantly between any two time points under a Poisson model with p below 0.0001. Abundances of TCRs were expressed as counts per million after normalisation to the total number of TCRs sequenced in each sample. MAIT TCRs were defined by TRAV1-2 paired with TRAJ12, TRAJ20 or TRAJ33, and iNKT TCRs by TRAV10 paired with TRAJ18. VDJdb, accessed 1 November 2021, was searched for CMV, EBV and SARS-CoV-2 annotated TCRs, excluding TCRs annotated for multiple antigens. TCRdb took the public reads, trimmed them with fastp at Q25, ran MiXCR for clone calling and kept in-frame beta chains. Each entry is one CDR3 protein sequence, shown with its most common DNA and genes. TCRdb assigned the V and J calls; the authors' analysis was not used. This sample has under 95,000 distinct CDR3 sequences in its table, and about 15% of those were observed once. The ten largest clones capture less than 7% of the sample.

A distance of 18 bases separates the germline ends of V and J, which lose 4 bases and 6 bases respectively. The CDR3, from cysteine to phenylalanine, totals 14 residues. Only the CDR3 region is kept as DNA, spanning 42 bases read in frame from base 1. The germline V gene supplies CDR1 SQVTM and CDR2 ANQGSEA. The sequence was collected from an adult who was a healthcare worker with PCR-confirmed SARS-CoV-2 infection or an uninfected control (not recorded which). The chain couples TRBV29-1 to TRBJ1-1; 6 matching bases give a weak D call of TRBD1. Sequencing was done on a sample of whole blood. This receptor carries the CDR3 CSVAPVGAQAEAFF. The DNA is TGCAGCGTTGCCCCCGTGGGGGCGCAGGCTGAAGCTTTCTTT. With all but the CDR3 taken from the reference TRBV29-1 and TRBJ1-1 genes, the full variable domain is: SAVISQKPSRDICQRGTSLTIQCQVDSQVTMMFWYRQQPGQSLTLIATANQGSEATYESGFVIDKFPISRPNLTFSTLTVSNMSPEDSSIYLCSVAPVGAQAEAFFGQGTRLTVV.